These 28 T cell receptor beta chains originate from one sample sequenced in a study. TCRdb re-derived calls from the RT-PCR reads in MiXCR, one entry per CDR3 protein. The sample yields about 680,000 distinct CDR3 sequences, 13% to 15% seen once. Source material: memory CD4+ T cells from blood. The receptors shown here come from a female donor in good health, serving as a healthy control.

A few counts support this clonotype. The chain is built from TRBV28 and TRBJ2-7; TRBD1 agrees at 10 bases. CDR3 length: 16 amino acids. V shed 6 bases, J shed 2 bases, and the junction held 10 bases outside the gene matches. Per the germline V gene, CDR1 is MDHEN and CDR2 is SYDVKM. CDR3 bases: TGTGCCAGCAGATCATTCGGACAGGGGGATACCTACGAGCAGTACTTC. Protein product: CASRSFGQGDTYEQYF.

This clonotype appeared a few times. The J gene is TRBJ2-3, the V gene TRBV7-2; D may be TRBD1 or TRBD2 (5 bases each). CDR1 is SGHTA, CDR2 FQGNSA, per germline. This CDR3 is 14 amino acids long. V dropped 0 bases and J dropped 4 bases, with 8 bases sitting between them. This CDR3 reads CASSLASGPDTQYF. CDR3 DNA sequence: TGTGCCAGCAGCTTAGCGTCGGGGCCAGATACGCAGTATTTT. The complete variable domain, with remaining parts taken from reference TRBV7-2 and TRBJ2-3, reads GAGVSQSPSNKVTEKGKDVELRCDPISGHTALYWYRQSLGQGLEFLIYFQGNSAPDKSGLPSDRFSAERTGGSVSTLTIQRTQQEDSAVYLCASSLASGPDTQYFGPGTRLTVL.

The CDR3 loop is CSARDPGQGGEQYF. The CDR3 nucleotides are TGCAGTGCTAGAGATCCGGGACAGGGAGGCGAGCAGTACTTC. The chain has TRBV20-1 and TRBJ2-7; TRBD1 matches 9 bases. The CDR3 runs to 14 residues. Germline trimming cut 0 bases from V and 6 bases from J; bases unmatched to any gene: 6. Germline assignment: CDR1 DFQATT and CDR2 SNEGSKA (reference sequence).

The DNA of the CDR3 is TGTGCCTGGAGCCCTGACAGAACGAACACCGGGGAGCTGTTTTTT. It encodes CAWSPDRTNTGELFF. This chain uses TRBV30 with TRBJ2-2, with D possibly matching TRBD1 (5 bases). There are 15 residues in the CDR3. Trimming removed 3 bases from V and 0 bases from J, with 11 bases in between. Germline lookup yields CDR1 GTSNPN and CDR2 SVGIG (reference sequence).

This clonotype showed up just a few times. The chain has TRBV7-6 and TRBJ1-2; no definite D call. The CDR3 is 14 amino acids. Trimming left V 6 bases short and J 8 bases short, with 19 bases between. Germline V gives CDR1 SGHVS, CDR2 FNYEAQ. The CDR3: CASSLFPESPGYTF. The DNA of the CDR3 is TGTGCCAGCAGTTTGTTCCCTGAGTCTCCGGGCTACACCTTC.

This sequence joins TRBV6-2 or TRBV6-3 and TRBJ2-7, with 14 nucleotides matching TRBD2. The CDR3 consists of 16 residues. The V gene end was trimmed by 4 bases and the J gene end by 4 bases; junction bases not matched to a gene: 6. CDR1 MNHEY and CDR2 SVGEGT come from the germline V gene. CDR3 DNA: TGTGCCAGCAGTTTAACCGGGACTAGCGGGAGTTACGAGCAGTACTTC. Amino acids: CASSLTGTSGSYEQYF.

The chain has TRBV7-2 and TRBJ2-3, with TRBD2 matching 9 bases. This CDR3 comprises 15 residues. CDR1 is SGHTA and CDR2 is FQGNSA in the germline V gene. Losses at the gene ends were 7 bases for V and 4 bases for J; bases not matched to a gene: 9. CDR3 amino acids: CASTSAGGPPDTQYF. The DNA of the CDR3 is TGTGCCAGCACCAGTGCGGGAGGGCCCCCAGATACGCAGTATTTT. The full variable domain, with the rest looked up from reference TRBV7-2 and TRBJ2-3, is GAGVSQSPSNKVTEKGKDVELRCDPISGHTALYWYRQSLGQGLEFLIYFQGNSAPDKSGLPSDRFSAERTGGSVSTLTIQRTQQEDSAVYLCASTSAGGPPDTQYFGPGTRLTVL.

This clonotype was observed at least ten times. The gene calls are TRBV5-5 and TRBJ2-2; either TRBD1 or TRBD2 may supply D (5 bases each). The CDR3 consists of 16 residues. Germline values: CDR1 SGHKS, CDR2 YYEKEE (reference sequence). The V and J ends lost 0 bases and 2 bases respectively, with 11 bases between them. The CDR3 here is CASSLEAGTNTGELFF. The DNA for the CDR3 is TGTGCCAGCAGCTTGGAAGCTGGGACCAACACCGGGGAGCTGTTTTTT. Filled out from reference TRBV5-5 and TRBJ2-2, the complete variable domain reads DAGVTQSPTHLIKTRGQQVTLRCSPISGHKSVSWYQQVLGQGPQFIFQYYEKEERGRGNFPDRFSARQFPNYSSELNVNALLLGDSALYLCASSLEAGTNTGELFFGEGSRLTVL.

This clonotype was observed at least ten times. This sequence joins TRBV10-3 and TRBJ2-5; 8 bases fit TRBD1. This CDR3 comprises 14 residues. Looked up from germline, CDR1 is ENHRY and CDR2 is SYGVKD. J gave up 5 bases and V 4 bases, and 6 bases lay outside the gene matches. CDR3 in DNA: TGTGCCATCAGTGGAGACAGGGGTGGGGAGACCCAGTACTTC. Translated: CAISGDRGGETQYF.

This clonotype was found a few times. The chain uses TRBV29-1 and TRBJ1-2; unclear D gene. The ends were cut back, 1 base at V and 4 bases at J, with 7 bases in the middle. The CDR3 has 12 amino acids. The germline gives CDR1 SQVTM, CDR2 ANQGSEA. The CDR3 loop is CSVEAGGYGYTF. The DNA for the CDR3 is TGCAGCGTTGAAGCCGGAGGCTATGGCTACACCTTC.

This clonotype showed up just once. This chain links TRBV7-9 with TRBJ1-4, with 7 bases fitting TRBD1. Losses at the gene ends were 5 bases for V and 8 bases for J; bases not matched to a gene: 5. Germline V lookup: CDR1 SEHNR, CDR2 FQNEAQ (reference sequence). CDR3 size: 13 residues. CDR3 region: CASSGDRDEKLFF. CDR3 bases: TGTGCCAGCAGCGGCGACAGGGACGAAAAACTGTTTTTT.

This clonotype was recorded at least ten times. V usage is TRBV12-3 or TRBV12-4 and J usage is TRBJ2-1; no clear D gene. Trimming removed 3 bases at V and 5 bases at J, with 14 bases between. The CDR3 extends over 15 amino acids. The CDR3 spells CASSFLAETHNEQFF. The CDR3 region has the DNA TGTGCCAGCAGTTTTTTGGCGGAAACCCACAATGAGCAGTTCTTC.

There are many counts of this clonotype. This chain's CDR3 is CASSQVQRQGWDETQYF. The CDR3 DNA is TGTGCCAGCAGCCAAGTTCAGCGCCAGGGTTGGGACGAGACCCAGTACTTC. This sequence joins TRBV3-1 and TRBJ2-5; D is possibly TRBD1 or TRBD2 (5 bases each). The length of the CDR3 is 17 residues. Germline V lookup: CDR1 LGHDT, CDR2 YNNKEL (reference sequence). The V end was cut by 1 base, the J end by 5 bases, with 20 bases between.

This clonotype was seen repeatedly, ten times or more. The chain recombines TRBV29-1 with TRBJ2-1, with 8 bases identical to TRBD2. With V trimmed by 5 bases and J by 8 bases, 5 bases remained unmatched. This CDR3 comprises 12 residues. CDR1 and CDR2 from the germline V gene are SQVTM and ANQGSEA. The CDR3, as DNA: TGCAGCGTTCGGCGGGAGGCCCATGAGCAGTTCTTC. Its protein is CSVRREAHEQFF.

The V gene is TRBV3-1, the J gene TRBJ2-1, with 10 bases fitting TRBD2. There are 15 residues in the CDR3. The V gene's germline CDR1 is LGHDT and CDR2 YNNKEL (reference sequence). J gave up 5 bases and V 5 bases, and 6 bases lay outside the gene matches. The CDR3 spells CASSYGLADNNEQFF. The CDR3 bases are TGTGCCAGCAGCTATGGACTAGCGGACAACAATGAGCAGTTCTTC.

The chain links TRBV5-1 to TRBJ2-5, with TRBD2 matching 9 bases. Germline V lookup: CDR1 SGHRS, CDR2 YFSETQ. J gave up 5 bases and V 4 bases, and 12 bases lay outside the gene matches. The CDR3 sequence is 16 residues long. CDR3 bases: TGCGCCAGCAGCCGGCAAACTAGCGGGTCGGGGGAGACCCAGTACTTC. The encoded protein is CASSRQTSGSGETQYF.

This clonotype was counted only a few times. The chain links TRBV11-2 to TRBJ2-1; no reliable D call. The V end lost 0 bases, the J end lost 7 bases, and 4 bases lay between the germline ends. The CDR3 has 12 residues. The V gene's germline CDR1 is SGHAT and CDR2 FQNNGV. CDR3 bases: TGTGCCAGCAGCTTAGAACGAAATGAGCAGTTCTTC. As protein: CASSLERNEQFF.

This rearrangement joins TRBV27 to TRBJ2-5, with 8 bases that match TRBD2. The CDR3 runs to 19 residues. Germline-derived CDR1 and CDR2 are MNHEY and SMNVEV (reference sequence). Trimming cost V 0 bases and J 1 base; bases outside gene matches: 13. CDR3 coding DNA: TGTGCCAGCAGTTTATCAGGCGGTTCCAGCGGGGGCCGCCAAGAGACCCAGTACTTC. It specifies CASSLSGGSSGGRQETQYF.

This clonotype was detected ten times or more. This chain connects TRBV20-1 to TRBJ2-7; 7 bases line up with TRBD1. This CDR3 has 11 residues. With 6 bases clipped from V and 2 bases from J, the junction kept 1 base outside the gene matches. Germline CDR1 reads DFQATT; CDR2 reads SNEGSKA (reference sequence). CDR3 amino acids: CSAGQAYEQYF. The CDR3, as DNA: TGCAGTGCAGGACAGGCCTACGAGCAGTACTTC.

The chain couples TRBV7-9 to TRBJ2-3; D is undetermined. Deletions cut 0 bases from V and 3 bases from J, with 4 bases between. This CDR3 is 13 amino acids long. In germline, CDR1 is SEHNR, CDR2 FQNEAQ (reference sequence). The CDR3 DNA sequence: TGTGCCAGCAGCTTAGCGTTAACAGATACGCAGTATTTT. This gives the protein CASSLALTDTQYF.

This clonotype was seen only a few times. The V call is TRBV7-2, the J call TRBJ2-3; D gene ambiguous. Deletions cut 5 bases from V and 6 bases from J, with 18 bases between. The CDR3 loop spans 15 amino acids. Germline V gene data show CDR1 as SGHTA and CDR2 as FQGNSA. The CDR3: CASSPEATPGDTQYF. CDR3 sequence (DNA): TGTGCCAGCAGCCCAGAGGCTACACCTGGGGATACGCAGTATTTT.

This clonotype was picked up a small number of times. This chain uses TRBV5-1 with TRBJ2-5; 8 nucleotides agree with TRBD1. V was pared by 0 bases and J by 5 bases, with 6 bases of the junction left unmatched. This CDR3 has 15 amino acids. The germline gives CDR1 SGHRS, CDR2 YFSETQ. CDR3 coding DNA: TGCGCCAGCAGCTTGGAGGCAGGGGGCTTCGAGACCCAGTACTTC. It codes for CASSLEAGGFETQYF.

This clonotype was recorded many times. The V call is TRBV6-5, the J call TRBJ1-1; no definite D call. Trimming left V 11 bases short and J 4 bases short, with 20 bases between. This CDR3 spans 14 amino acids. Germline V gene data show CDR1 as MNHEY and CDR2 as SVGAGI. The CDR3 is CACWFSGGGTEAFF. The CDR3 DNA follows: TGTGCCTGCTGGTTCTCGGGCGGAGGCACTGAAGCTTTCTTT.

This clonotype was seen at least ten times. The chain uses TRBV5-1 and TRBJ2-3; 10 nucleotides agree with TRBD2. V lost 5 bases, J lost 2 bases, and 5 bases stayed unmatched. CDR1 and CDR2 (germline): SGHRS, YFSETQ. The CDR3 consists of 15 residues. As DNA, the CDR3 is TGCGCCAGCAGGCCCGGACTAGCGGACACAGATACGCAGTATTTT. It encodes CASRPGLADTDTQYF.

Only a few counts were recorded for this clonotype. This sequence joins TRBV28 and TRBJ2-2; 9 nucleotides match TRBD1. With 5 bases clipped from V and 5 bases from J, the junction kept 12 bases outside the gene matches. Germline V gene lookup returns CDR1 MDHEN and CDR2 SYDVKM. This CDR3 contains 17 residues. The CDR3 spells CASSPSAGTGKTGELFF. CDR3 in DNA: TGTGCCAGCAGTCCATCCGCCGGGACAGGGAAAACCGGGGAGCTGTTTTTT.

This clonotype was picked up a small number of times. The chain uses TRBV11-2 and TRBJ2-1; 7 bases map to TRBD2. This CDR3 contains 15 residues. In germline, CDR1 is SGHAT, CDR2 FQNNGV. The V gene end was trimmed by 5 bases and the J gene end by 4 bases; junction bases not matched to a gene: 8. For the CDR3, the DNA is TGTGCCAGCAGCCTAGGGACTATCAAATACAATGAGCAGTTCTTC. This codes for CASSLGTIKYNEQFF. Supplemented by reference TRBV11-2 and TRBJ2-1, the full variable domain reads EAGVAQSPRYKIIEKRQSVAFWCNPISGHATLYWYQQILGQGPKLLIQFQNNGVVDDSQLPKDRFSAERLKGVDSTLKIQPAKLEDSAVYLCASSLGTIKYNEQFFGPGTRLTVL.

This clonotype was seen only a few times. The gene calls are TRBV10-3 and TRBJ1-5; 8 positions agree with TRBD1. Unmatched junction bases numbered 8, after V lost 5 bases and J lost 8 bases. This CDR3 is 14 amino acids long. Per germline, CDR1 ENHRY and CDR2 SYGVKD. As DNA, the CDR3 is TGTGCCATCAGTACTCGACAGGGGTTGGAGCCCCAGCATTTT. Residues: CAISTRQGLEPQHF.

This rearrangement joins TRBV30 to TRBJ2-2; TRBD1 matches at 7 bases. Germline V CDR1 and CDR2: GTSNPN, SVGIG (reference sequence). V lost 2 bases to trimming and J lost 4 bases; unmatched junction nucleotides: 7. The CDR3 is 15 residues long. In DNA form, the CDR3 reads TGTGCCTGGAGTCCTTGGGGACAGACCACCGGGGAGCTGTTTTTT. Translating gives CAWSPWGQTTGELFF.